This T cell receptor beta chain came from a study of vaccination and CD4 T cells after COVID-19. Study in general: Post-vaccine sampling followed dose two by a median roughly 70 days (range 14 to 241).

The Oncomine TCR Beta short-read assay generated sequence data from the DNA of cultured CD4+ T cells. Extraction of genomic DNA was performed on cultured CD4+ T cells. TCRdb redid the calling of the PCR reads with MiXCR, one entry per CDR3 protein. Of roughly 15,000 distinct CDR3 sequences listed, 61% are singletons. Findings and caveats of the study: Convalescent patients had a median approximately 86% of post-vaccine SARS-CoV-2-reactive clones that were detected only after vaccination, not before it.

The treatment here: roughly 11-day PBMC culture with coronavirus spike peptide pools or control peptides (ViraFEST assay). With 8.5 to 10 ug/ml peptide pools and approximately 10 IU/ml IL-2, PBMCs were cultured at some 2 million per well. CDR1 is LNHDA and CDR2 is SQIVND in the germline V gene (reference sequence). This CDR3 is built from 12 residues. The V and J ends lost 3 bases and 3 bases respectively, with 5 bases between them. By sample share, this clonotype is medium-sized (0.01 to 0.1%). As yet, its antigen is unknown. The chain links TRBV19 to TRBJ1-2; D ambiguous. The material sequenced was CD4+ T cells from blood, cultured in vitro. This TCR was recovered from a human donor who had recovered from COVID-19. The CDR3 loop reads CASSIGDYGYTF. The CDR3 nucleotides are TGTGCCAGTAGTATCGGGGACTATGGCTACACCTTC.